Listed below are T cell receptor beta chains from one sample, sequenced in a study of T cell responses to AZD1222 COVID-19 vaccine. This table comes from immunoSEQ multiplex PCR, and its TCRdb copy is limited to in-frame clones, with some not included. The repertoire has 100,000 to 150,000 clones, less than 95% of them found once; the top ten carry roughly 4.4%. This specimen consisted of peripheral blood, obtained on day 0 of MenACWY control vaccination. These receptors were taken from an adult in good health. The conserved cysteine and the conserved F or W are not part of the CDR3 here.

CDR3 protein	V gene
ASSGGGLGAETQY	TRBV25-1
ASSQTQQGRHYGYT	TRBV4-1
ATTGKGSGANVLT	TRBV15
ASSRGTHYGYT	TRBV12-3/TRBV12-4
ASSNVPSREWGYT	TRBV21-1
SASPIRQLISYEQY	TRBV20-1
ASSPPMRQGHEQY	TRBV18
ASSQPTGGLGGYT	TRBV4-2
ASLRDRGTGELF	TRBV6-5
ASSQRGINQPQH	TRBV3-1/TRBV3-2
ASSPSPPRAGVAYNEQF	TRBV19
ASSLKGQTLNGYT	TRBV5-5
ASSAQGKGAF	TRBV12-3/TRBV12-4
ASRTGPQGGYT	TRBV7-9
ASRRDINYGYT	TRBV12-3/TRBV12-4
ASRPGRFAYEQY	TRBV27
ASSLDFSGNQPQH	TRBV27
ASSIDRIKETQY	TRBV27
AAGQSNSPLH	TRBV29-1
ASSVWAGGYQETQY	TRBV9
ASSTGGGYQETQY	TRBV25-1
ASSLNGTPGLNTEAF	TRBV7-3
ASSLRTSGSPNYEQY	TRBV27
ASRIRDREGNEQY	TRBV28
ASNPGTGGAGYT	TRBV10-1
ASSLEDCRDRDNQPQH	TRBV7-7
ASSLRGMNIQY	TRBV7-8
ASRIVGSGQEAF	TRBV7-9
ASSASGQGTGEAF	TRBV6-6
ASSYGKGSYGYT	TRBV6-2/TRBV6-3
ASSGLAASTDTQY	TRBV2
ASSLQGVSVQPQH	TRBV28
ASSLYRVGEKLF	TRBV27
ASSHPAGTGFPDGELF	TRBV3-1/TRBV3-2
ASSYGQGYSPLH	TRBV6-2/TRBV6-3
ASSLGGDRNQPQH	TRBV7-2
ASSGQGALNEQF	TRBV2
ASSLEVSTDTQY	TRBV7-9
ASSYSTGMNTEAF	TRBV6-5
SVDSGQGLNEQF	TRBV29-1
ASSRDITDYGYT	TRBV18
AIKPTAEETQY	TRBV10-3
ASSLPRPGRPQETQY	TRBV5-4
ASSVGVGDTQY	TRBV9
ASSEQGFVAQTQY	TRBV2
ASSWGGGASYNEQF	TRBV28
ASSPLTAGNQPQH	TRBV27
ASIRSGGNSPLH	TRBV28
ASSQDQLAGTDTQY	TRBV4-3
ASSQGQYNSPLH	TRBV4-2
ASSQTTSGKISGANVLT	TRBV3-1/TRBV3-2
VEAGADTQY	TRBV29-1